The 22 T cell receptor beta chains listed next were all sequenced from one sample in a study of cytomegalovirus exposure and HLA in healthy donors listed by TCRdb under 2017. The method behind the library was the immunoSEQ multiplex PCR assay. The multiplex PCR relied on a mix of 60 forward primers for TCR Vbeta segments and 13 reverse primers for TCR Jbeta segments. Entries here come from immuneACCESS through TCRdb and include only in-frame sequences with V and J called. Some clones fail to appear in such tables; in the studies checked, an unresolved V gene covers under half of the shortfall, and the cause of the remainder is unknown. Within this sample are some 190,000 clones, with over 80% of them counted one time only. Clones ranked in the top ten supply 1.3% to 1.5% of the sample. The sample consisted of PBMCs. These receptors originate from a girl aged 5 to 17 in good health and CMV-seropositive.

This clone was detected once. The chain recombines TRBV30 with TRBJ1-2, with TRBD1 matching 9 bases. The CDR3 runs to 13 residues. CDR1 is GTSNPN and CDR2 is SVGIG in the germline V gene (reference sequence). Trimming removed 3 bases from V and 7 bases from J; junction bases left unmatched: 6. The CDR3: CAWSQQGAGGYTF. For the CDR3, the DNA is TGTGCCTGGAGCCAACAGGGGGCAGGTGGCTACACCTTC.

V gene TRBV19 combines with J gene TRBJ2-2; TRBD1 agrees at 11 bases. There are 16 residues in the CDR3. J lost 4 bases, V lost 7 bases, and 8 bases had no gene match. Germline values: CDR1 LNHDA, CDR2 SQIVND (reference sequence). This CDR3 is CASTSAGTGGTGELFF. The CDR3 bases are TGTGCCAGTACCTCAGCTGGGACAGGGGGCACCGGGGAGCTGTTTTTT.

V and J are TRBV18 and TRBJ1-2; tentative D call: TRBD1 (5 bases). Trimming removed 2 bases at V and 0 bases at J, with 10 bases between. This CDR3 comprises 15 residues. Per germline, CDR1 KGHSH and CDR2 LQKENI. CDR3 protein: CASSPGGGANYGYTF. As DNA, the CDR3 is TGTGCCAGCTCACCAGGCGGGGGAGCTAACTATGGCTACACCTTC.

The chain links TRBV29-1 to TRBJ2-3; TRBD2 agrees at 11 bases. This CDR3 is 14 amino acids long. CDR1 SQVTM and CDR2 ANQGSEA come from the germline V gene. J gave up 2 bases and V 6 bases, and 4 bases lay outside the gene matches. Here the CDR3 DNA reads TGCAGCGTCCGACTAGCGGGACACACAGATACGCAGTATTTT. Amino acid sequence: CSVRLAGHTDTQYF.

On this clone: The sample contains more than one DNA sequence encoding this CDR3. The V call is TRBV27, the J call TRBJ2-1; D perhaps matches TRBD1 (5 bases). V was pared by 5 bases and J by 8 bases, with 10 bases between. Germline CDR1 reads MNHEY; CDR2 reads SMNVEV (reference sequence). CDR3 length equals 12 residues. For the CDR3, the DNA is TGTGCCAGCAGTCTCACAGGTCATGAGCAGTTCTTC. Its translation: CASSLTGHEQFF.

This clone has only one observation. This chain connects TRBV7-2 to TRBJ1-2; 8 bases map to TRBD1. This CDR3 contains 13 residues. Germline V lookup: CDR1 SGHTA, CDR2 FQGNSA. Unmatched junction bases numbered 3, after V lost 6 bases and J lost 3 bases. The CDR3 spells CASSPDRDYGYTF. The CDR3 bases are TGTGCCAGCAGTCCGGACAGGGACTATGGCTACACCTTC.

This rearrangement joins TRBV6-4 to TRBJ1-3; D is ambiguous. The CDR3 contains 13 residues. The germline V gene has CDR1 MRHNA and CDR2 SNTAGT. V was pared by 6 bases and J by 4 bases, with 10 bases between. CDR3 coding DNA: TGTGCCAGCAGCGCCTCTCAGGGAAACACCATATATTTT. The encoded protein is CASSASQGNTIYF.

The chain couples TRBV7-9 to TRBJ1-3; D not certain. Germline-derived CDR1 and CDR2 are SEHNR and FQNEAQ (reference sequence). V lost 2 bases and J lost 4, with 15 bases in between. The CDR3 is 16 amino acids. CDR3 coding DNA: TGTGCCAGCAGCTTAACCGGGGTAGGGTCCGGAAACACCATATATTTT. Encoded protein: CASSLTGVGSGNTIYF.

The gene calls are TRBV5-1 and TRBJ1-1; tentatively, D is TRBD1 (6 bases). The V gene lost 7 bases and the J gene lost 5 bases, with 15 bases spanning the gap. CDR1 and CDR2 (germline): SGHRS, YFSETQ. This CDR3 is 13 amino acids long. CDR3 in DNA: TGCGCCAGCCGCCCGGACAGCCAAACTGAAGCTTTCTTT. It is translated as CASRPDSQTEAFF.

This rearrangement joins TRBV6-5 to TRBJ2-7; D is perhaps TRBD2 (6 bases). Germline assignment: CDR1 MNHEY and CDR2 SVGAGI. The germline V and J ends were trimmed by 7 bases and 0 bases, with 16 bases remaining between them. CDR3 size: 15 residues. The CDR3: CASTSRRRGSYEQYF. DNA for the CDR3: TGTGCCAGCACCTCGCGTCGGCGGGGCTCCTACGAGCAGTACTTC.

The V and J genes are TRBV7-9 and TRBJ2-7; D uncertain. Trimming stripped 5 bases from V and 3 bases from J, with 8 bases between. Germline-derived CDR1 and CDR2 are SEHNR and FQNEAQ (reference sequence). The CDR3 is made up of 12 amino acids. The CDR3 DNA sequence: TGTGCCAGCAGCCGAGTAGTCTACGAGCAGTACTTC. Translation gives CASSRVVYEQYF.

V is TRBV29-1 and J is TRBJ2-7, with 11 bases matching TRBD1. The CDR3 loop spans 14 amino acids. The V and J ends lost 3 bases and 3 bases, in that order; junction bases with no gene match: 4. From germline, CDR1 is SQVTM and CDR2 ANQGSEA. The CDR3 nucleotides read TGCAGCGTTGAGGGGGGACAGGGGGTCTACGAGCAGTACTTC. The encoded protein is CSVEGGQGVYEQYF.

This rearrangement joins TRBV28 to TRBJ1-5; D possibly corresponds to TRBD1 (5 bases). CDR3 size: 13 residues. CDR1 and CDR2 from the germline V gene are MDHEN and SYDVKM. V lost 6 bases and J lost 5, with 11 bases in between. The CDR3 spells CASRIWGDQPQHF. CDR3 nucleotide sequence: TGTGCCAGCAGGATATGGGGCGATCAGCCCCAGCATTTT.

The CDR3 sequence: CASSHVGLAVGYEQYF. The CDR3 DNA reads as TGCGCCAGCAGCCACGTCGGACTAGCGGTCGGCTACGAGCAGTACTTC. The chain uses TRBV4-1 and TRBJ2-7, with 10 bases that match TRBD2. CDR3 length equals 16 residues. The J segment lost 3 bases and the V segment lost 3 bases, leaving 8 bases of the junction unmatched. In germline, CDR1 is MGHRA, CDR2 YSYEKL.

The chain recombines TRBV6-6 with TRBJ2-7; the match to TRBD2 covers 11 bases. This CDR3 has 15 residues. V shed 4 bases and J 9 bases; nucleotides not matched to a gene: 11. Germline V gene data show CDR1 as MNHNY and CDR2 as SVGAGI (reference sequence). The CDR3 DNA sequence: TGTGCCAGCAGTTCAGGGACTAGCGGCTCCTTGGGGCAGTACTTC. Encoded protein: CASSSGTSGSLGQYF.

The J gene is TRBJ2-5, the V gene TRBV6-5; 12 positions agree with TRBD2. The CDR3 length is 16 residues. Germline CDR1 reads MNHEY; CDR2 reads SVGAGI. J gave up 2 bases and V 2 bases, and 3 bases lay outside the gene matches. CDR3 sequence: CASSYPGLAGQETQYF. The CDR3 coding sequence is TGTGCCAGCAGTTACCCGGGACTAGCGGGTCAAGAGACCCAGTACTTC.

J is TRBJ1-2 and V is TRBV30, with a possible D match to TRBD1 (5 bases). Germline V gene lookup returns CDR1 GTSNPN and CDR2 SVGIG (reference sequence). Deletions cut 2 bases from V and 8 bases from J, with 12 bases between. The CDR3 runs 12 residues. In DNA form, the CDR3 reads TGTGCCTGGAGTACCCTGTCAGGGGGCTACACCTTC. This codes for CAWSTLSGGYTF.

The chain carries TRBV2 and TRBJ1-2; D is unclear. Germline values: CDR1 SNHLY, CDR2 FYNNEI. The CDR3 length is 12 residues. V was clipped by 3 bases and J by 8 bases, with 10 bases between them. CDR3 in amino acids: CASSETGGGYTF. The CDR3 DNA reads as TGTGCCAGCAGTGAGACGGGTGGCGGCTACACCTTC. The full variable domain, completed using reference TRBV2 and TRBJ1-2, is EPEVTQTPSHQVTQMGQEVILRCVPISNHLYFYWYRQILGQKVEFLVSFYNNEISEKSEIFDDQFSVERPDGSNFTLKIRSTKLEDSAMYFCASSETGGGYTFGSGTRLTVV.

This CDR3 reads CASSRTSGRPYEQYF. The CDR3 region has the DNA TGTGCCAGCAGCCGGACTAGCGGGAGACCCTACGAGCAGTACTTC. The chain links TRBV14 to TRBJ2-7, with 13 positions matching TRBD2. CDR3 length equals 15 residues. With V trimmed by 4 bases and J by 2 bases, 2 bases remained unmatched. Germline CDR1 and CDR2: SGHDN and FVKESK.

The CDR3 DNA sequence: TGTGCCAGCAGTTACGGGGCCAGGGGGTTGCCAGATACGCAGTATTTT. Its translation: CASSYGARGLPDTQYF. The V call is TRBV6-5, the J call TRBJ2-3; 7 nucleotides match TRBD1. The junction had 9 bases not matched to a gene; V was cut back by 2 bases and J by 4 bases. There are 16 residues in the CDR3. From germline, CDR1 is MNHEY and CDR2 SVGAGI.

The chain carries TRBV10-1 and TRBJ2-5, with D perhaps matching TRBD2 (6 bases). V was pared by 2 bases and J by 3 bases, with 7 bases between. This CDR3 contains 13 residues. Germline V gene data show CDR1 as WNHNN and CDR2 as SYGVQD (reference sequence). Here the CDR3 DNA reads TGCGCCAGCAGTGAGGGAGGGAAAGAGACCCAGTACTTC. Translating gives CASSEGGKETQYF.

V gene TRBV5-1 combines with J gene TRBJ2-5; D remains ambiguous. Trimming stripped 0 bases from V and 4 bases from J, with 13 bases between. Germline V gene lookup returns CDR1 SGHRS and CDR2 YFSETQ. This CDR3 comprises 15 residues. The CDR3 loop reads CASSLAVETGETQYF. The CDR3 DNA follows: TGCGCCAGCAGCTTGGCCGTCGAAACGGGAGAGACCCAGTACTTC.